This is a list of T cell receptor beta chains from one sample in a study of blood T cell repertoires in COVID-19. Measured with immunoSEQ multiplex PCR; TCRdb has only the in-frame clones, and not every one. The sample includes hundreds of thousands of clones, about 83% seen only once; the top ten take 4.8%. The sample was PBMCs or T cells enriched from blood (not recorded which). The receptors were sampled from a woman in her fifties or sixties who had been exposed to COVID-19. CDR3s include the opening cysteine and the closing phenylalanine or tryptophan. The order of the fields is V gene, D gene, J gene, clone size, CDR3 DNA, CDR3 protein. D genes are given only for firm matches. Clone size, where shown, is once, few, many, or a class for clones that have expanded.

>TRBV29-1|-|TRBJ2-6|-
TGCAGCGTTGACCTGTCTGGGGCCAACGTCCTGACTTTC
CSVDLSGANVLTF
>TRBV5-1|TRBD1|TRBJ1-2|-
TGCGCCAGCACCCAGGGGGGCTATGGCTACACCTTC
CASTQGGYGYTF
>TRBV10-3|TRBD1|TRBJ1-1|-
TGTGCCGTCCGAACAGGGGTGAACATGAACACTGAAGCTTTCTTT
CAVRTGVNMNTEAFF
>TRBV29-1|TRBD2|TRBJ2-3|-
TGCAGCGGTAGGACTAGCGGGGGCCTCACAGATACGCAGTATTTT
CSGRTSGGLTDTQYF
>TRBV7-2|-|TRBJ2-3|-
TGTGCCAGCAGCGAGGGAATCGATACGCAGTATTTT
CASSEGIDTQYF
>TRBV5-4|-|TRBJ1-1|-
TGTGCCAGCAGCTTGGAATCTGTCGGGTATTCGGGTGAAGCTTTCTTT
CASSLESVGYSGEAFF
>TRBV13|TRBD1|TRBJ2-1|-
TGTGCCAGCAGCCGGGACAGATACTACAATGAGCAGTTCTTC
CASSRDRYYNEQFF
>TRBV2|-|TRBJ1-4|-
TGTGCCAGCAGTGAATTGAGTGCAACTAATGAAAAACTGTTTTTT
CASSELSATNEKLFF
>TRBV28|-|TRBJ1-2|-
TGTGCCAGCAGTCGAAGGGTAGGCAGCGGAAACTATGGCTACACCTTC
CASSRRVGSGNYGYTF
>TRBV19|-|TRBJ1-2|-
TGTGCCAGTAGCAAAGCAGGGATACTCTCTAGGAACTATGGCTACACCTTC
CASSKAGILSRNYGYTF
>TRBV7-2|TRBD2|TRBJ2-7|few
TGTGCCAGCAGCAGAGAGCGACTAGCGGGTTCCTTCTCCTACGAGCAGTACTTC
CASSRERLAGSFSYEQYF
>TRBV12-3/TRBV12-4|-|TRBJ1-3|-
TGTGCCAGCACTCTCTATGGAAACACCATATATTTT
CASTLYGNTIYF
>TRBV10-3|-|TRBJ1-1|-
TGTGCCATCAGTGATCTAGTATCTGACTCTTATTGTATCTCTGAAGCTTTCTTT
CAISDLVSDSYCISEAFF
>TRBV29-1|-|TRBJ2-2|few
TGCAGCGTTCCGGACCCTCGGAGGGCCGGGGAGCTGTTTTTT
CSVPDPRRAGELFF
>TRBV19|-|TRBJ2-6|-
TGTGCCAGTAGTATAGGAAGGGGCGGTGGGGTAGGGGCCAACGTCCTGACTTTC
CASSIGRGGGVGANVLTF
>TRBV18|TRBD2|TRBJ2-3|-
TGTGCCAGCTCACCCCGGACTAGCGGGGTGGCAGATACGCAGTATTTT
CASSPRTSGVADTQYF
>TRBV7-2|TRBD2|TRBJ2-1|-
TGTGCCAGCAATAAGCCGGGACTAGCGGGGTTTAATGAGCAGTTCTTC
CASNKPGLAGFNEQFF
>TRBV6-4|-|TRBJ2-2|-
TGTGCCAGCAGTCTTGAGGCAGGGGCCGGGGAGCTGTTTTTT
CASSLEAGAGELFF
>TRBV4-2|-|TRBJ1-3|-
TGTGCCAGCAGCCGGGACAATCGGGAAAACACCATATATTTT
CASSRDNRENTIYF
>TRBV29-1|-|TRBJ1-1|-
TGCAGCGTTTCAAAAGGGCGGGTAGGCACTGAAGCTTTCTTT
CSVSKGRVGTEAFF
>TRBV19|-|TRBJ2-3|-
TGTGCCAGTAGTATGTCGGGGTTTCGCACAGATACGCAGTATTTT
CASSMSGFRTDTQYF
>TRBV7-2|-|TRBJ1-5|few
TGTGCCAGCAGCCCCGCTGGGGGGTTTCAGCCCCAGCATTTT
CASSPAGGFQPQHF
>TRBV7-2|-|TRBJ1-1|-
TGTGCCAGCAGCTTAAAAGAGTGGGAGGGCACTGAAGCTTTCTTT
CASSLKEWEGTEAFF
>TRBV11-1|-|TRBJ2-1|-
TGTGCCAGCAGCTTAGACGGGAGCTCCTACAATGAGCAGTTCTTC
CASSLDGSSYNEQFF
>TRBV18|TRBD2|TRBJ2-7|-
TGTGCCAGCTCACCAGGGACTAGCGGGGCGGTTTCCTACGAGCAGTACTTC
CASSPGTSGAVSYEQYF
>TRBV10-2|TRBD1|TRBJ1-1|-
TGCGCCATACAGGGGACGAGGAACACTGAAGCTTTCTTT
CAIQGTRNTEAFF
>TRBV24-1|TRBD1|TRBJ1-2|-
TGTGCCACCAGTGATTTGACAGGGGGCGGCTACACCTTC
CATSDLTGGGYTF
>TRBV5-5|TRBD1|TRBJ1-1|once
TGTGCCAGCAGCTCAGACCCGGGACAGGGGGCGAGAGCTTTCTTT
CASSSDPGQGARAFF
>TRBV29-1|TRBD1|TRBJ1-5|-
TGCAGCGTGACCGACAGGGGAAATCAGCCCCAGCATTTT
CSVTDRGNQPQHF
>TRBV14|-|TRBJ2-7|-
TGTGCCAGCAGCCAGAATCAGGGCCCCTACGAGCAGTACTTC
CASSQNQGPYEQYF
>TRBV18|TRBD1|TRBJ1-3|-
TGTGCCAGCTCACCGACAGGGGGCAAACTCTCTGGAAACACCATATATTTT
CASSPTGGKLSGNTIYF
>TRBV7-2|TRBD2|TRBJ2-5|-
TGTGCCAGCAGCCCTCGACTAGCGGGGGTTGCGGAGACCCAGTACTTC
CASSPRLAGVAETQYF
>TRBV12-3/TRBV12-4|-|TRBJ1-1|-
TGTGCCAGCAGTTTAATGGCAAGGGGGGAAGCTTTCTTT
CASSLMARGEAFF
>TRBV27|-|TRBJ2-2|-
TGTGCCAGCACCTTACAGGTTAACACCGGGGAGCTGTTTTTT
CASTLQVNTGELFF
>TRBV19|-|TRBJ1-3|-
TGTGCCAGTAGTATTGCCAGGGAGGACACCATATATTTT
CASSIAREDTIYF
>TRBV19|TRBD2|TRBJ2-1|-
TGTGCCAGTAGTATTTCGGGGGGGGTTACCCGCAATGAGCAGTTCTTC
CASSISGGVTRNEQFF
>TRBV2|TRBD2|TRBJ2-1|-
TGTGCCAGCAGGGGTAGCGGGGGAGCCTACAATGAGCAGTTCTTC
CASRGSGGAYNEQFF
>TRBV19|-|TRBJ2-5|-
TGTGCCAGTAGTTGGCAGGGCCAAGAGACCCAGTACTTC
CASSWQGQETQYF
>TRBV3-1/TRBV3-2|-|TRBJ1-1|-
TGTGCCAGCAGCCACGCGGACAAGTTGAACACTGAAGCTTTCTTT
CASSHADKLNTEAFF
>TRBV19|-|TRBJ2-5|-
TGTGCCAGTACCCCCCGAGGACAAGAGACCCAGTACTTC
CASTPRGQETQYF
>TRBV7-9|-|TRBJ1-1|-
TGTGCCAGCAGCTTAGTAGGGGGTAAAGGTGAAGCTTTCTTT
CASSLVGGKGEAFF
>TRBV4-2|-|TRBJ1-5|-
TGTGCCAGCAGCCAAGGGCCTCAGGGGAATCAGCCCCAGCATTTT
CASSQGPQGNQPQHF
>TRBV27|-|TRBJ1-4|once
TGTGCCAGCAGTTCCCTTCCCCTCCCCATGGGCAAAACTAATGAAAAACTGTTTTTT
CASSSLPLPMGKTNEKLFF
>TRBV3-1/TRBV3-2|-|TRBJ1-1|-
TGTGCCAGCAGCCAAGATAAGGGAAGGACAGCTGAAGCTTTCTTT
CASSQDKGRTAEAFF
>TRBV11-2|TRBD1|TRBJ1-1|-
TGTGCCAGCAGCGACCCGTCAGGGGGCGAAACTGAAGCTTTCTTT
CASSDPSGGETEAFF
>TRBV7-2|TRBD1|TRBJ1-2|-
TGTGCCAGCAGCTTGGGACAGGGGATTTATGGCTACACCTTC
CASSLGQGIYGYTF
>TRBV24-1|-|TRBJ2-2|-
TGTGCCACCAGTGACCCCCGGACTCAGACCGGGGAGCTGTTTTTT
CATSDPRTQTGELFF
>TRBV28|TRBD1|TRBJ1-2|-
TGTGCCAGCAGTTTCCCCAGGGGGCTGGGCTACACCTTC
CASSFPRGLGYTF
>TRBV4-1|TRBD2|TRBJ2-1|-
TGCGCCAGCAGCCCTCTGGGACTAACGGATGAGCAGTTCTTC
CASSPLGLTDEQFF
>TRBV5-6|-|TRBJ1-2|-
TGTGCCAGCAGCCCTCTGGGGGGGTCCTTAGGCTACACCTTC
CASSPLGGSLGYTF